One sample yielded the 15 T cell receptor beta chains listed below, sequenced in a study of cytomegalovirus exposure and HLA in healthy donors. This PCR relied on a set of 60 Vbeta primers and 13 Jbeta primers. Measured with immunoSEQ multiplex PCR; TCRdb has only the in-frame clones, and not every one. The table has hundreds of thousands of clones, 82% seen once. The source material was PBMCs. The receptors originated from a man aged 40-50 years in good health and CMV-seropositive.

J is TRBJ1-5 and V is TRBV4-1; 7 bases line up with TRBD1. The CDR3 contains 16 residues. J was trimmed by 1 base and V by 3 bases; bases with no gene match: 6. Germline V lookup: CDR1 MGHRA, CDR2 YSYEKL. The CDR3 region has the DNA TGCGCCAGCAGCCATATAGGGGGCGCGAGCAATCAGCCCCAGCATTTT. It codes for CASSHIGGASNQPQHF.

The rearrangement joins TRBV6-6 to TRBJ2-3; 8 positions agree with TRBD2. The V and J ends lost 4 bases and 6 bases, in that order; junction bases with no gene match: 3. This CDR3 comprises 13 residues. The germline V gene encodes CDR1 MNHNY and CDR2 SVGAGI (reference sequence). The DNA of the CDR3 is TGTGCCAGCAGTTCCTCGGGGGGGGATACGCAGTATTTT. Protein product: CASSSSGGDTQYF.

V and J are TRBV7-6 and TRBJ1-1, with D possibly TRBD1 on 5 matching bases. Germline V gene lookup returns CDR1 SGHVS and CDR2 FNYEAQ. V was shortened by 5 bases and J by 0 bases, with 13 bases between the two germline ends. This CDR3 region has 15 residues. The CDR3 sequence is CASSPFDRMNTEAFF. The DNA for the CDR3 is TGTGCCAGCAGCCCCTTTGACAGAATGAACACTGAAGCTTTCTTT. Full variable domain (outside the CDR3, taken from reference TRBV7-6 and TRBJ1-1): GAGVSQSPRYKVTKRGQDVALRCDPISGHVSLYWYRQALGQGPEFLTYFNYEAQQDKSGLPNDRFSAERPEGSISTLTIQRTEQRDSAMYRCASSPFDRMNTEAFFGQGTRLTVV.

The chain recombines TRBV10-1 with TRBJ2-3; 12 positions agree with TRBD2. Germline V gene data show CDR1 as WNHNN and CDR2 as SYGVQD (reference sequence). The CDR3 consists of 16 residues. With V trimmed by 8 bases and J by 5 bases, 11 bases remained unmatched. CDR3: CASSMTSGRRGDTQYF. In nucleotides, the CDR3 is TGCGCCAGCTCCATGACTAGCGGGAGACGGGGAGATACGCAGTATTTT.

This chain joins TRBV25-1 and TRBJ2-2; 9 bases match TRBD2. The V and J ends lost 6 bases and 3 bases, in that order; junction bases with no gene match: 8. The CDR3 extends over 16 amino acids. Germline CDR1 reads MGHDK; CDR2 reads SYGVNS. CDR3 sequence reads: CASRSPGLADTGELFF. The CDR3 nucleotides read TGTGCCAGCAGAAGTCCGGGACTAGCAGACACCGGGGAGCTGTTTTTT.

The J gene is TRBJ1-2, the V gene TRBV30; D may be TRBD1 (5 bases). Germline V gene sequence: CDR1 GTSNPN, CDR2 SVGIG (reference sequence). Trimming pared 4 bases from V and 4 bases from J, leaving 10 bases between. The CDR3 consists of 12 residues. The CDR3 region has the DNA TGTGCCTGGACCCGGGGGGGCTATGGCTACACCTTC. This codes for CAWTRGGYGYTF.

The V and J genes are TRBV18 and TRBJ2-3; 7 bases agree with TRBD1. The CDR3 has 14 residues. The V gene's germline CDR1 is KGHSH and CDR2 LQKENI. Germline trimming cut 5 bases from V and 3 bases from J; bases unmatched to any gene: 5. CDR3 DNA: TGTGCCAGCTCAACCCTCAGGGGGACAGATACGCAGTATTTT. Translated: CASSTLRGTDTQYF.

For the CDR3, the DNA is TGCGCCGGACTAGCGGGTGATATCAGCTACAATGAGCAGTTCTTC. This sequence encodes CAGLAGDISYNEQFF. The chain has TRBV10-1 and TRBJ2-1; 11 bases line up with TRBD2. Trimming removed 11 bases from V and 3 bases from J; junction bases left unmatched: 9. Germline CDR1 reads WNHNN; CDR2 reads SYGVQD (reference sequence). This CDR3 contains 15 residues.

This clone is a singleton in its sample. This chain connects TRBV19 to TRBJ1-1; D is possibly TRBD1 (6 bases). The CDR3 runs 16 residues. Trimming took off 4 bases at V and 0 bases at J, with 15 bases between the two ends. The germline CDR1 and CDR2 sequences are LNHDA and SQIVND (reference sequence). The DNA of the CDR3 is TGTGCCAGTAGTACCAGAGAGGGACACATGAACACTGAAGCTTTCTTT. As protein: CASSTREGHMNTEAFF.

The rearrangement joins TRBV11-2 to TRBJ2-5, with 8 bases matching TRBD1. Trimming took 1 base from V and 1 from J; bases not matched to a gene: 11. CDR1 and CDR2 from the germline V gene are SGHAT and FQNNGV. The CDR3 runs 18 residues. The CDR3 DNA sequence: TGTGCCAGCAGCTTAGGGACGTGGGCAGGGGGCTTCCAAGAGACCCAGTACTTC. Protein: CASSLGTWAGGFQETQYF.

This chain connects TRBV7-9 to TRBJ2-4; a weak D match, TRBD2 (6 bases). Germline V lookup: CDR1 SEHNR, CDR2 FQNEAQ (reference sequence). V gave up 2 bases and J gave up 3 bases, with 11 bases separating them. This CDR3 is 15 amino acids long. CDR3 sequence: CASSLSVEGKNIQYF. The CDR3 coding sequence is TGTGCCAGCAGCTTAAGTGTGGAGGGCAAAAACATTCAGTACTTC. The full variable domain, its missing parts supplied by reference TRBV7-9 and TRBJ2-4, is DTGVSQNPRHKITKRGQNVTFRCDPISEHNRLYWYRQTLGQGPEFLTYFQNEAQLEKSRLLSDRFSAERPKGSFSTLEIQRTEQGDSAMYLCASSLSVEGKNIQYFGAGTRLSVL.

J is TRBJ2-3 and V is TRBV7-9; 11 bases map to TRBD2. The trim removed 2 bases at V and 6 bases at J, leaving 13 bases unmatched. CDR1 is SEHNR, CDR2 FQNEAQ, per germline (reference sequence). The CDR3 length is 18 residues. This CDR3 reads CASSLPLRLAGRRDTQYF. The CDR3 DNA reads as TGTGCCAGCAGCTTACCGTTAAGACTAGCGGGAAGGAGGGATACGCAGTATTTT.

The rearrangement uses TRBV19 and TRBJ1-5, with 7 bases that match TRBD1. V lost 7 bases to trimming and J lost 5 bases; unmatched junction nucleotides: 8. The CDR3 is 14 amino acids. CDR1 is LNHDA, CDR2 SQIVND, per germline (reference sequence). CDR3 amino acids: CASNDGQVYQPQHF. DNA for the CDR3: TGTGCCAGTAATGATGGACAGGTATATCAGCCCCAGCATTTT. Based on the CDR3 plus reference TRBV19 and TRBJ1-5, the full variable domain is DGGITQSPKYLFRKEGQNVTLSCEQNLNHDAMYWYRQDPGQGLRLIYYSQIVNDFQKGDIAEGYSVSREKKESFPLTVTSAQKNPTAFYLCASNDGQVYQPQHFGDGTRLSIL.

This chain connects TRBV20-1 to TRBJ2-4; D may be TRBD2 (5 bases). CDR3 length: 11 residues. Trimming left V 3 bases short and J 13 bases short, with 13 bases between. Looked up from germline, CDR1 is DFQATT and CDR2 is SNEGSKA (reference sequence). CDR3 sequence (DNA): TGCAGTGCTAGCCGGGGTGCAGAACAGTACTTC. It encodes CSASRGAEQYF.

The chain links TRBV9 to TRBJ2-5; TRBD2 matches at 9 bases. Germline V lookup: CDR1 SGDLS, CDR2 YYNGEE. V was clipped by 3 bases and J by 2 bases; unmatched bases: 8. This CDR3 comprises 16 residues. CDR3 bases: TGTGCCAGCAGCGCGAGACCCCTAGCGGGGCAAGAGACCCAGTACTTC. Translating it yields CASSARPLAGQETQYF.